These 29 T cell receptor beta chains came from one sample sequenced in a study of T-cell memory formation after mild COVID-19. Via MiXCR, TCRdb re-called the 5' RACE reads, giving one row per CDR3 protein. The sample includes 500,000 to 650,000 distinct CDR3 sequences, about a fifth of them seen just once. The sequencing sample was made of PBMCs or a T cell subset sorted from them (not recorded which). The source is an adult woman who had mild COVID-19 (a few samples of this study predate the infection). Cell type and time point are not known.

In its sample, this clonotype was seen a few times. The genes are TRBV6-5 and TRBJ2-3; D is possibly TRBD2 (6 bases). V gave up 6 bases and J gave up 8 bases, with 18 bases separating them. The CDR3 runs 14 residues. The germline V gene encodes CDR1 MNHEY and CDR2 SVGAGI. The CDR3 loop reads CASSNPGVGGTQYF. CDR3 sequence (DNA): TGTGCCAGCAGCAACCCCGGCGTCGGGGGTACGCAGTATTTT.

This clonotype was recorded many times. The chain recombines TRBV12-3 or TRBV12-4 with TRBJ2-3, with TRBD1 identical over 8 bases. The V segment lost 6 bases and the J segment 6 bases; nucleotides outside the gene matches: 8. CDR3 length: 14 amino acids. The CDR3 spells CASRVTQGVDTQYF. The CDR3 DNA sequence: TGTGCCAGCAGGGTAACACAGGGGGTTGATACGCAGTATTTT.

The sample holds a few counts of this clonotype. CDR3 protein: CSASTRDYGYTF. DNA of the CDR3: TGCAGTGCTAGTACCCGGGATTATGGCTACACCTTC. V gene TRBV20-1 combines with J gene TRBJ1-2; no reliable D call. Germline V gene sequence: CDR1 DFQATT, CDR2 SNEGSKA (reference sequence). This CDR3 contains 12 residues. The ends were cut back, 3 bases at V and 5 bases at J, with 10 bases in the middle.

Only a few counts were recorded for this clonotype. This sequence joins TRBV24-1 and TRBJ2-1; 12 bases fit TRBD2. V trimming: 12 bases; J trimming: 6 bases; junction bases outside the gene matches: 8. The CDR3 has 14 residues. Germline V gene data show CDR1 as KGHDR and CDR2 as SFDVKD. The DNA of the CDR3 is TGTGCCGCCGAGACTAGCGGGAGTCTCAATGAGCAGTTCTTC. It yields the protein CAAETSGSLNEQFF.

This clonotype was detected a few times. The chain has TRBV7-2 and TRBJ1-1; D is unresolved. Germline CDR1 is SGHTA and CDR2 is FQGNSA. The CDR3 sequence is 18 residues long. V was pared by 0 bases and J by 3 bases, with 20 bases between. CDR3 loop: CASSLASGWSSGDTEAFF. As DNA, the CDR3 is TGTGCCAGCAGCTTAGCATCGGGGTGGAGTAGTGGGGACACTGAAGCTTTCTTT.

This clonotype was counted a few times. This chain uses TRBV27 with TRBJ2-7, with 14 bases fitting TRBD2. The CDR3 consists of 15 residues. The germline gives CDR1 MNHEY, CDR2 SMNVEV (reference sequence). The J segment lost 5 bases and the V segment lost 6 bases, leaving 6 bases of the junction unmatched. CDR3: CASSGLAGGLHEQYF. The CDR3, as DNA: TGTGCCAGCAGCGGACTAGCGGGAGGCCTCCACGAGCAGTACTTC.

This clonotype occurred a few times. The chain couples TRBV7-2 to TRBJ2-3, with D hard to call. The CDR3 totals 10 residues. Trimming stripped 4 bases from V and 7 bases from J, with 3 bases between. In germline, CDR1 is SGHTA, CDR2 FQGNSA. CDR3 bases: TGTGCCAGCAGCTCATATACGCAGTATTTT. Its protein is CASSSYTQYF. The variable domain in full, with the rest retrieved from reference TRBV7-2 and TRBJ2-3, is GAGVSQSPSNKVTEKGKDVELRCDPISGHTALYWYRQSLGQGLEFLIYFQGNSAPDKSGLPSDRFSAERTGGSVSTLTIQRTQQEDSAVYLCASSSYTQYFGPGTRLTVL.

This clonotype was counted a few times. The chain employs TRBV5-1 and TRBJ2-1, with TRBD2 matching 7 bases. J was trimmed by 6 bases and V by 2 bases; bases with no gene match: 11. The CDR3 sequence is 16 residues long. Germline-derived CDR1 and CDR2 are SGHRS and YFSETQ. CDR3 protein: CASSFTPGLSSNEQFF. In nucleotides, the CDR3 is TGCGCCAGCAGCTTTACACCGGGACTATCAAGCAATGAGCAGTTCTTC.

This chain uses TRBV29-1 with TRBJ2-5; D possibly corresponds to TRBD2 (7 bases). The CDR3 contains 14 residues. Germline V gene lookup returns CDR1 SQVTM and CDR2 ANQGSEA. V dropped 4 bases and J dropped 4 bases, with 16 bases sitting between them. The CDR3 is CSVGIGGDVETQYF. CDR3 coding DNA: TGCAGCGTTGGGATAGGGGGGGACGTAGAGACCCAGTACTTC.

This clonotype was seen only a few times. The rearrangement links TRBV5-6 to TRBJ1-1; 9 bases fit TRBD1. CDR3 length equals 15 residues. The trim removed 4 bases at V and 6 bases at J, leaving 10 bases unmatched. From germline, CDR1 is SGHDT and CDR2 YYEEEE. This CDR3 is CASSRYRQGGAEAFF. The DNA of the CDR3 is TGTGCCAGCAGCAGATATCGACAGGGGGGGGCTGAAGCTTTCTTT.

CDR3 sequence reads: CASGPRTGEKGYTF. CDR3 DNA: TGTGCTAGTGGTCCCCGGACAGGGGAGAAAGGCTACACCTTC. The chain is built from TRBV12-5 and TRBJ1-2, with TRBD1 identical over 9 bases. The CDR3 contains 14 residues. CDR1 LGHNT and CDR2 FRNRAP come from the germline V gene. Germline trimming cut 5 bases from V and 8 bases from J; bases unmatched to any gene: 9.

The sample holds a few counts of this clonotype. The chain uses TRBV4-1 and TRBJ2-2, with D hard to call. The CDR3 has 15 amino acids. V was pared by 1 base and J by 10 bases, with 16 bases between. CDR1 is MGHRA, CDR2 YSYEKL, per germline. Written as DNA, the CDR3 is TGCGCCAGCAGCCAAGGTTCCTTTGTAGAGTCGGAGCTGTTTTTT. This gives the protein CASSQGSFVESELFF.

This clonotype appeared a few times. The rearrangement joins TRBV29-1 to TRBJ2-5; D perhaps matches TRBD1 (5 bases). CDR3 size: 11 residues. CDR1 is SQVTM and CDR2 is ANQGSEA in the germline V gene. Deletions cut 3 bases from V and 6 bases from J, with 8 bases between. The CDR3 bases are TGCAGCGTTGACCAGGGAAAGACCCAGTACTTC. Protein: CSVDQGKTQYF.

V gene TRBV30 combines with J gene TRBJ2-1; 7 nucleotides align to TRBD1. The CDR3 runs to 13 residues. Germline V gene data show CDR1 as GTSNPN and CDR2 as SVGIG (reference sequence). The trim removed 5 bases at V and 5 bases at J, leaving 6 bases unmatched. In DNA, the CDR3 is TGTGCCTGGGGGGGACAGCTCGACAATGAGCAGTTCTTC. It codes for CAWGGQLDNEQFF.

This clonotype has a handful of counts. The CDR3 protein is CASSYDLANTAQPQHF. The CDR3, as DNA: TGTGCCAGCAGTTACGATTTGGCCAACACTGCGCAGCCCCAGCATTTT. The chain carries TRBV6-2 or TRBV6-3 and TRBJ1-5; the D is unclear. Germline loops: CDR1 MNHEY, CDR2 SVGEGT. The CDR3 sequence is 16 residues long. The ends were cut back, 2 bases at V and 7 bases at J, with 18 bases in the middle.

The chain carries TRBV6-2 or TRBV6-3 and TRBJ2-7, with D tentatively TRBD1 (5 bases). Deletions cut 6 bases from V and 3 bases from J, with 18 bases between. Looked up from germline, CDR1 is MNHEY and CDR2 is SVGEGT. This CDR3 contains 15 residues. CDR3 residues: CASRTFQGMIYEQYF. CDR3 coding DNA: TGTGCCAGCAGAACATTTCAGGGTATGATCTACGAGCAGTACTTC.

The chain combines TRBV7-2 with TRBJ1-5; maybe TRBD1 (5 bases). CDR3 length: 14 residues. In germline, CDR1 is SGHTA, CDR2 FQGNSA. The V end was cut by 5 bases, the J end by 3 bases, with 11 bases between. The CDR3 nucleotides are TGTGCCAGCAGCAGTACAGGTAACAATCAGCCCCAGCATTTT. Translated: CASSSTGNNQPQHF. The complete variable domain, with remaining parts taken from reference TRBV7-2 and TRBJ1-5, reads GAGVSQSPSNKVTEKGKDVELRCDPISGHTALYWYRQSLGQGLEFLIYFQGNSAPDKSGLPSDRFSAERTGGSVSTLTIQRTQQEDSAVYLCASSSTGNNQPQHFGDGTRLSIL.

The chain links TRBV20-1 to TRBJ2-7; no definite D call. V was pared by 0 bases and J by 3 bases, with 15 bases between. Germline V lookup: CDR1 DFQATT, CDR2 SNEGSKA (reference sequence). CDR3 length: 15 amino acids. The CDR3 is CSAREWDTASYEQYF. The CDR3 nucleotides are TGCAGTGCTAGAGAATGGGATACAGCGAGCTACGAGCAGTACTTC.

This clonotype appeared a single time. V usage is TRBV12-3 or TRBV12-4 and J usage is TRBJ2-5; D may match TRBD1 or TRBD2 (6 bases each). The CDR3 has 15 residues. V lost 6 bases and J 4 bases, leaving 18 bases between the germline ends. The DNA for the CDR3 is TGTGCCAGCAGCGCAATGACAGGAGGGTTAGAGACCCAGTACTTC. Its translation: CASSAMTGGLETQYF.

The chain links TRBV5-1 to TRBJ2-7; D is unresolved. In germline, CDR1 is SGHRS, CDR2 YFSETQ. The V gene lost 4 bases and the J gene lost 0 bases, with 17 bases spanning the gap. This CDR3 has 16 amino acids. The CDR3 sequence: CASSASWAESSYEQYF. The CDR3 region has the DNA TGCGCCAGCAGCGCGTCCTGGGCGGAGAGCTCCTACGAGCAGTACTTC.

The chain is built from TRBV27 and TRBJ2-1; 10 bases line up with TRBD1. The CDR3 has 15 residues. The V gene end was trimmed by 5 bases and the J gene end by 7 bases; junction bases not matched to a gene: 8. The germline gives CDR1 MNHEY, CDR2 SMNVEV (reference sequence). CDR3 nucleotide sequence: TGTGCCAGCAGTGGACAGGGGGACTTCGTGAATGAGCAGTTCTTC. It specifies CASSGQGDFVNEQFF.

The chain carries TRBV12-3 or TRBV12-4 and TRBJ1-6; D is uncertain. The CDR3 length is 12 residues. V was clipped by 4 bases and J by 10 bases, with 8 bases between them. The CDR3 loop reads CASSSRVSPLHF. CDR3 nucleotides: TGTGCCAGCAGTTCCCGGGTCTCACCCCTCCACTTT.

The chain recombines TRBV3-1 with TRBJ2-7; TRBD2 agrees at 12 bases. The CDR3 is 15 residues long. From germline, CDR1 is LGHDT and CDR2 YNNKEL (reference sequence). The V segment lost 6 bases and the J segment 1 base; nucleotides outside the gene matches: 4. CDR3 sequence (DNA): TGTGCCAGCAGACGTGGACTAGCGGGATCCTACGAGCAGTACTTC. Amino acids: CASRRGLAGSYEQYF.

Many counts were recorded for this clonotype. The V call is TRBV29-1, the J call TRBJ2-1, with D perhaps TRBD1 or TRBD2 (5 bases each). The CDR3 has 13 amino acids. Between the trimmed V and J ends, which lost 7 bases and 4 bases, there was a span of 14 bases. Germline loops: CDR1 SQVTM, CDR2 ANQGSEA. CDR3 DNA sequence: TGCAGCGCCCGAGGGGCAGGATACAATGAGCAGTTCTTC. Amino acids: CSARGAGYNEQFF.

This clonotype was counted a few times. The CDR3 is CASSYSGPAGGEAFF. CDR3 DNA: TGTGCCAGCAGTTACTCCGGGCCAGCAGGTGGTGAAGCTTTCTTT. The chain has TRBV6-5 and TRBJ1-1; D gene ambiguous. Trimming left V 0 bases short and J 7 bases short, with 15 bases between. The germline CDR1 and CDR2 sequences are MNHEY and SVGAGI. CDR3 length equals 15 residues.

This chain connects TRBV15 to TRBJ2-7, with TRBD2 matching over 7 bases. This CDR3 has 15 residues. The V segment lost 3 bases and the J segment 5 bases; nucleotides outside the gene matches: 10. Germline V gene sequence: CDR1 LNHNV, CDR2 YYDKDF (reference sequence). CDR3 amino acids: CATSRGLNPSNEQYF. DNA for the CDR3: TGTGCCACCAGCAGGGGACTAAACCCCAGCAACGAGCAGTACTTC.

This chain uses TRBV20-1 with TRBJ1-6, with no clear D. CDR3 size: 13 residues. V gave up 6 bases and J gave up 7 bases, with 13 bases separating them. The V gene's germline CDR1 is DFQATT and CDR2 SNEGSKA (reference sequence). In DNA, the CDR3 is TGCAGTGCCACCCCTACACCAAATTCACCCCTCCACTTT. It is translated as CSATPTPNSPLHF.

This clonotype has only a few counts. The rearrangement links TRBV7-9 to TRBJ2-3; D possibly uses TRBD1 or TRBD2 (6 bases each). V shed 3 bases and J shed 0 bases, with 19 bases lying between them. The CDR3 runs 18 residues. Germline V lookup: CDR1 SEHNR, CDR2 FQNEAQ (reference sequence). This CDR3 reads CASSFPLAGGLSTDTQYF. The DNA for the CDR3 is TGTGCCAGCAGCTTCCCCTTAGCCGGGGGCTTAAGCACAGATACGCAGTATTTT. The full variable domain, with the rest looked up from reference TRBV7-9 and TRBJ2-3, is DTGVSQNPRHKITKRGQNVTFRCDPISEHNRLYWYRQTLGQGPEFLTYFQNEAQLEKSRLLSDRFSAERPKGSFSTLEIQRTEQGDSAMYLCASSFPLAGGLSTDTQYFGPGTRLTVL.

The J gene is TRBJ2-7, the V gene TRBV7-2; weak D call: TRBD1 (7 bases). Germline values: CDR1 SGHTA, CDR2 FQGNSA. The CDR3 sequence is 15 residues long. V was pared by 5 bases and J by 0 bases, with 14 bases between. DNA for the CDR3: TGTGCCAGCAGCACTCGACAGGGAGGCTCCTACGAGCAGTACTTC. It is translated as CASSTRQGGSYEQYF.